This is a list of T cell receptor beta chains from one sample in a study of PD-1 blockade in classical Hodgkin lymphoma. Only in-frame clones appear in the TCRdb table, and some are missing; sequencing was by immunoSEQ multiplex PCR. Among approximately 50,000 clones listed, around 89% were seen once. Source: peripheral blood mononuclear cells (PBMCs), taken before the second cycle of nivolumab. These receptors were obtained from a human donor with classical Hodgkin lymphoma. Both conserved end residues are part of each CDR3. D genes are given only for firm matches. The size entry is marked missing in some rows and otherwise reads once, few, many or a size class.

NA TRBJ1-6 NA TRBV28 TGTGCCAGCAGTTTACCCAACAGGAACCCCGCCCTTATACTCCACTTT CASSLPNRNPALILHF
NA TRBJ1-1 once TRBV4-1 TGCGCCAGCAGCCTAGAAAGGGGGACTGAAGCTTTCTTT CASSLERGTEAFF
NA TRBJ2-1 NA TRBV10-3 TGTGCCATCAGCCCCAGTCGAGGCCCGGTCAATGAGCAGTTCTTC CAISPSRGPVNEQFF
NA TRBJ2-4 NA TRBV7-9 TGTGCCAGCAGCTTAGTATCTCTAGCCAAAAACATTCAGTACTTC CASSLVSLAKNIQYF
NA TRBJ1-5 once TRBV28 TGTGCCACAAGGACAGTTCAAAAAAATCAGCCCCAGCATTTT CATRTVQKNQPQHF
NA TRBJ2-1 NA TRBV21-1 TGTGCCAGCAGCAAAGTACGAATATCCGGGGGCCGCTCCTACAATGAGCAGTTCTTC CASSKVRISGGRSYNEQFF
NA TRBJ2-1 NA TRBV6-5 TGTGCCAGCAGCCCCCAACAGGGTACTTACAATGAGCAGTTCTTC CASSPQQGTYNEQFF
NA TRBJ2-7 NA TRBV18 TGTGCCAGCAGAAGGGCACAACAGGGCGAGCAGTACTTC CASRRAQQGEQYF
NA TRBJ2-4 NA TRBV6-5 TGTGCCAGCAGTTCCCGGGACGGGGCCAAAAACATTCAGTACTTC CASSSRDGAKNIQYF
TRBD1 TRBJ1-6 NA TRBV10-3 TGTGCCACCCGGGACAGCTCCTATAATTCACCCCTCCACTTT CATRDSSYNSPLHF
NA TRBJ2-5 NA TRBV9 TGTGCCAGCAGCGTAGGGGGGTTTGAGGTGACCCAGTACTTC CASSVGGFEVTQYF
TRBD1 TRBJ1-2 NA TRBV9 TGTGCCAGCAGCAAAGGACAGGGCGGCCTTCTAGCTGGCTACACCTTC CASSKGQGGLLAGYTF
TRBD1 TRBJ1-5 few TRBV6-6 TGTGCCAGCAGGTCGGACAGGGCCTTTCAGCCCCAGCATTTT CASRSDRAFQPQHF
TRBD2 TRBJ2-7 NA TRBV28 TGTGCCAGCAGCTCTTTATCCCGTAGCGGGGGGGCGGGCGAGCAGTACTTC CASSSLSRSGGAGEQYF
NA TRBJ2-7 NA TRBV7-9 TGTGCCAGCAGCAGGACCCCCTACGAGCAGTACTTC CASSRTPYEQYF
TRBD1 TRBJ2-1 NA TRBV5-1 TGCGCCAGCAGCTTGTTGGGACAGGGGGTTGATGAGCAGTTCTTC CASSLLGQGVDEQFF
TRBD1 TRBJ1-2 NA TRBV5-1 TGCGCCAGCAGCTCCCCCGGGACAGGGCGCCCCCTTAACTATGGCTACACCTTC CASSSPGTGRPLNYGYTF
NA TRBJ2-2 once TRBV5-1 TGCGCCAGCAGCCCAGGCCGCGCGAACACCGGGGAGCTGTTTTTT CASSPGRANTGELFF
TRBD2 TRBJ2-3 NA TRBV11-3 TGTGCCAGCAGCAAGGCCGGGACTAGCGGCACAGATACGCAGTATTTT CASSKAGTSGTDTQYF
TRBD1 TRBJ2-5 NA TRBV5-1 TGCGCCAGCAGCCTGACAGGGGGCGGCCAAGAGACCCAGTACTTC CASSLTGGGQETQYF
NA TRBJ2-3 NA TRBV2 TGTGCCAGCAAGGCGGCCCTTAGCACAGATACGCAGTATTTT CASKAALSTDTQYF
NA TRBJ2-7 NA TRBV5-1 TGCGCCAGCAGACCTACAGCTGGCTACGAGCAGTACTTC CASRPTAGYEQYF
TRBD1 TRBJ2-5 NA TRBV28 TGTGCCAGCAGTTCCCCGGACAGGGGGGGGGAGACCCAGTACTTC CASSSPDRGGETQYF
NA TRBJ2-2 NA TRBV30 TGTGCCTGGAGTTATTCCGGGGAGCTGTTTTTT CAWSYSGELFF
NA TRBJ1-5 NA TRBV4-1 TGCGCCAGCAGCCCTCAGTGGGGGGATCAGCCCCAGCATTTT CASSPQWGDQPQHF
NA TRBJ1-1 NA TRBV19 TGTGCCAGTAGTATAGCAGGCAGAGGAGCTGAAGCTTTCTTT CASSIAGRGAEAFF
TRBD1 TRBJ2-7 NA TRBV5-1 TGCGCCAGCAGCCCAGGGGGAGATTGGTACGAGCAGTACTTC CASSPGGDWYEQYF
NA TRBJ2-1 NA TRBV5-1 TGCGCCAGCAGCTTGGCCCCTAACAATGAGCAGTTCTTC CASSLAPNNEQFF
TRBD2 TRBJ2-1 NA TRBV6-5 TGTGCCAGCAGTTACTCAGCGGGGGGCTCTTACAATGAGCAGTTCTTC CASSYSAGGSYNEQFF
NA TRBJ1-5 NA TRBV6-5 TGTGCCACCCAGCGGGAGGGGAGTAGCAATCAGCCCCAGCATTTT CATQREGSSNQPQHF
TRBD1 TRBJ2-1 NA TRBV5-5 TGTGCCAGCAGCCTCGGACAGGGTACTAATGAGCAGTTCTTC CASSLGQGTNEQFF
TRBD2 TRBJ2-3 NA TRBV5-1 TGCGCCAGCAGCCTGGGGACTAGCGGGGGGGCCCCGAAAGGCCGCACAGATACGCAGTATTTT CASSLGTSGGAPKGRTDTQYF
NA TRBJ1-1 NA TRBV5-4 TGTGCCAGCAAGGAGGTAGGAACTGAAGCTTTCTTT CASKEVGTEAFF